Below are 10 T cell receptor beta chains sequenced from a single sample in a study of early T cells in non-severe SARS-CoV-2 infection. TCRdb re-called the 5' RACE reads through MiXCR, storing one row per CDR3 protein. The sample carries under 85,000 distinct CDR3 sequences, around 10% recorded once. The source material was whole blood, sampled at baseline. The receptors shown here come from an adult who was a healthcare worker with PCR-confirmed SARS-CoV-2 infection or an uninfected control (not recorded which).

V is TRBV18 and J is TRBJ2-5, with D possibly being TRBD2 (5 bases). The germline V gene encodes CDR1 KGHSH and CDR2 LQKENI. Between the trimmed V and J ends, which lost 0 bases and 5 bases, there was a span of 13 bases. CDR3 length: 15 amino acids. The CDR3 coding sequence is TGTGCCAGCTCACCACCGAACCTAGCCGTGGAGACCCAGTACTTC. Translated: CASSPPNLAVETQYF.

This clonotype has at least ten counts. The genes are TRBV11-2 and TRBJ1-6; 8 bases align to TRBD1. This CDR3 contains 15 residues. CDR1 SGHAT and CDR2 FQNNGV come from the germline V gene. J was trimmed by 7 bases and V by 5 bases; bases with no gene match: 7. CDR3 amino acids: CASSQTRGRNSPLHF. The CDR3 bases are TGTGCCAGCAGCCAAACCAGGGGGCGAAATTCACCCCTCCACTTT.

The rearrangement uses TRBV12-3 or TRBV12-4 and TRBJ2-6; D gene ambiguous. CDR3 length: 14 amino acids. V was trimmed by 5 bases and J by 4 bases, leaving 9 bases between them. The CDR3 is CASSPRAGANVLTF. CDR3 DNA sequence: TGTGCCAGCAGTCCCCGCGCCGGGGCCAACGTCCTGACTTTC.

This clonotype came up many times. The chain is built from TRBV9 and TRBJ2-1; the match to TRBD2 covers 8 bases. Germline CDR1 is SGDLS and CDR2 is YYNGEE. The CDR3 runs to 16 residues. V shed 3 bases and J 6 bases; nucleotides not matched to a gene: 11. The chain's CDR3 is CASSAIAGRGPNEQFF. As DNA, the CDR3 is TGTGCCAGCAGCGCGATAGCGGGACGGGGTCCCAATGAGCAGTTCTTC.

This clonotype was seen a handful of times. CDR3 in amino acids: CSARRAGGHETQYF. In DNA, the CDR3 is TGCAGTGCTAGAAGAGCGGGGGGTCACGAGACCCAGTACTTC. The chain is built from TRBV20-1 and TRBJ2-5; 9 positions agree with TRBD2. The germline V gene has CDR1 DFQATT and CDR2 SNEGSKA (reference sequence). The CDR3 has 14 residues. V lost 2 bases to trimming and J lost 5 bases; unmatched junction nucleotides: 6.

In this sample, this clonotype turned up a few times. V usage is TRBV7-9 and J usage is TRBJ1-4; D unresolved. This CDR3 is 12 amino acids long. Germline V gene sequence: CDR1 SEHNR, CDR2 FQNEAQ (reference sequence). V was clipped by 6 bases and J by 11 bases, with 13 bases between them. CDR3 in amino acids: CASRGQALKLFF. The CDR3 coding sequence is TGTGCCAGCAGAGGTCAGGCTCTCAAACTGTTTTTT. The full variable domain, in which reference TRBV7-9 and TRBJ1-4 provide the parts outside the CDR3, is DTGVSQNPRHKITKRGQNVTFRCDPISEHNRLYWYRQTLGQGPEFLTYFQNEAQLEKSRLLSDRFSAERPKGSFSTLEIQRTEQGDSAMYLCASRGQALKLFFGSGTQLSVL.

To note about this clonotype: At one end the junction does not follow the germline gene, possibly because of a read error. The CDR3 loop reads CASSLYQGSPLYF. Here the CDR3 DNA reads TGTGCCAGCAGTTTATATCAGGGTTCACCCCTCTACTTT. This rearrangement joins TRBV6-2 or TRBV6-3 to TRBJ1-6; possibly TRBD1 for D (5 bases). Germline CDR1 MNHEY, CDR2 SVGEGT. The CDR3 is 13 residues long.

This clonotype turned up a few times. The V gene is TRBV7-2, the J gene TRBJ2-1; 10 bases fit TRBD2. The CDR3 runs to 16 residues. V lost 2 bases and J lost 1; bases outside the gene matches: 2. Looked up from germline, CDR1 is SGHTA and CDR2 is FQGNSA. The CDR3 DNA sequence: TGTGCCAGCAGCTTAAGAGCGGGAGGGTCCTACAATGAGCAGTTCTTC. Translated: CASSLRAGGSYNEQFF.

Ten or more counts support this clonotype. The CDR3 reads CASSPSGAGTDTQYF. Written as DNA, the CDR3 is TGTGCCAGCTCACCTTCTGGGGCCGGCACAGATACGCAGTATTTT. The chain employs TRBV18 and TRBJ2-3, with D tentatively TRBD1 (5 bases). V was shortened by 3 bases and J by 1 base, with 11 bases between the two germline ends. Germline CDR1 reads KGHSH; CDR2 reads LQKENI. The CDR3 contains 15 residues.

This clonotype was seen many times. The CDR3 spells CASSSGPGTQYF. CDR3 nucleotides: TGTGCCAGCAGCTCCGGACCGGGTACGCAGTATTTT. This chain uses TRBV7-3 with TRBJ2-3; D unresolved. The ends were cut back, 4 bases at V and 8 bases at J, with 10 bases in the middle. From germline, CDR1 is SGHTA and CDR2 FQGTGA. The CDR3 totals 12 residues.